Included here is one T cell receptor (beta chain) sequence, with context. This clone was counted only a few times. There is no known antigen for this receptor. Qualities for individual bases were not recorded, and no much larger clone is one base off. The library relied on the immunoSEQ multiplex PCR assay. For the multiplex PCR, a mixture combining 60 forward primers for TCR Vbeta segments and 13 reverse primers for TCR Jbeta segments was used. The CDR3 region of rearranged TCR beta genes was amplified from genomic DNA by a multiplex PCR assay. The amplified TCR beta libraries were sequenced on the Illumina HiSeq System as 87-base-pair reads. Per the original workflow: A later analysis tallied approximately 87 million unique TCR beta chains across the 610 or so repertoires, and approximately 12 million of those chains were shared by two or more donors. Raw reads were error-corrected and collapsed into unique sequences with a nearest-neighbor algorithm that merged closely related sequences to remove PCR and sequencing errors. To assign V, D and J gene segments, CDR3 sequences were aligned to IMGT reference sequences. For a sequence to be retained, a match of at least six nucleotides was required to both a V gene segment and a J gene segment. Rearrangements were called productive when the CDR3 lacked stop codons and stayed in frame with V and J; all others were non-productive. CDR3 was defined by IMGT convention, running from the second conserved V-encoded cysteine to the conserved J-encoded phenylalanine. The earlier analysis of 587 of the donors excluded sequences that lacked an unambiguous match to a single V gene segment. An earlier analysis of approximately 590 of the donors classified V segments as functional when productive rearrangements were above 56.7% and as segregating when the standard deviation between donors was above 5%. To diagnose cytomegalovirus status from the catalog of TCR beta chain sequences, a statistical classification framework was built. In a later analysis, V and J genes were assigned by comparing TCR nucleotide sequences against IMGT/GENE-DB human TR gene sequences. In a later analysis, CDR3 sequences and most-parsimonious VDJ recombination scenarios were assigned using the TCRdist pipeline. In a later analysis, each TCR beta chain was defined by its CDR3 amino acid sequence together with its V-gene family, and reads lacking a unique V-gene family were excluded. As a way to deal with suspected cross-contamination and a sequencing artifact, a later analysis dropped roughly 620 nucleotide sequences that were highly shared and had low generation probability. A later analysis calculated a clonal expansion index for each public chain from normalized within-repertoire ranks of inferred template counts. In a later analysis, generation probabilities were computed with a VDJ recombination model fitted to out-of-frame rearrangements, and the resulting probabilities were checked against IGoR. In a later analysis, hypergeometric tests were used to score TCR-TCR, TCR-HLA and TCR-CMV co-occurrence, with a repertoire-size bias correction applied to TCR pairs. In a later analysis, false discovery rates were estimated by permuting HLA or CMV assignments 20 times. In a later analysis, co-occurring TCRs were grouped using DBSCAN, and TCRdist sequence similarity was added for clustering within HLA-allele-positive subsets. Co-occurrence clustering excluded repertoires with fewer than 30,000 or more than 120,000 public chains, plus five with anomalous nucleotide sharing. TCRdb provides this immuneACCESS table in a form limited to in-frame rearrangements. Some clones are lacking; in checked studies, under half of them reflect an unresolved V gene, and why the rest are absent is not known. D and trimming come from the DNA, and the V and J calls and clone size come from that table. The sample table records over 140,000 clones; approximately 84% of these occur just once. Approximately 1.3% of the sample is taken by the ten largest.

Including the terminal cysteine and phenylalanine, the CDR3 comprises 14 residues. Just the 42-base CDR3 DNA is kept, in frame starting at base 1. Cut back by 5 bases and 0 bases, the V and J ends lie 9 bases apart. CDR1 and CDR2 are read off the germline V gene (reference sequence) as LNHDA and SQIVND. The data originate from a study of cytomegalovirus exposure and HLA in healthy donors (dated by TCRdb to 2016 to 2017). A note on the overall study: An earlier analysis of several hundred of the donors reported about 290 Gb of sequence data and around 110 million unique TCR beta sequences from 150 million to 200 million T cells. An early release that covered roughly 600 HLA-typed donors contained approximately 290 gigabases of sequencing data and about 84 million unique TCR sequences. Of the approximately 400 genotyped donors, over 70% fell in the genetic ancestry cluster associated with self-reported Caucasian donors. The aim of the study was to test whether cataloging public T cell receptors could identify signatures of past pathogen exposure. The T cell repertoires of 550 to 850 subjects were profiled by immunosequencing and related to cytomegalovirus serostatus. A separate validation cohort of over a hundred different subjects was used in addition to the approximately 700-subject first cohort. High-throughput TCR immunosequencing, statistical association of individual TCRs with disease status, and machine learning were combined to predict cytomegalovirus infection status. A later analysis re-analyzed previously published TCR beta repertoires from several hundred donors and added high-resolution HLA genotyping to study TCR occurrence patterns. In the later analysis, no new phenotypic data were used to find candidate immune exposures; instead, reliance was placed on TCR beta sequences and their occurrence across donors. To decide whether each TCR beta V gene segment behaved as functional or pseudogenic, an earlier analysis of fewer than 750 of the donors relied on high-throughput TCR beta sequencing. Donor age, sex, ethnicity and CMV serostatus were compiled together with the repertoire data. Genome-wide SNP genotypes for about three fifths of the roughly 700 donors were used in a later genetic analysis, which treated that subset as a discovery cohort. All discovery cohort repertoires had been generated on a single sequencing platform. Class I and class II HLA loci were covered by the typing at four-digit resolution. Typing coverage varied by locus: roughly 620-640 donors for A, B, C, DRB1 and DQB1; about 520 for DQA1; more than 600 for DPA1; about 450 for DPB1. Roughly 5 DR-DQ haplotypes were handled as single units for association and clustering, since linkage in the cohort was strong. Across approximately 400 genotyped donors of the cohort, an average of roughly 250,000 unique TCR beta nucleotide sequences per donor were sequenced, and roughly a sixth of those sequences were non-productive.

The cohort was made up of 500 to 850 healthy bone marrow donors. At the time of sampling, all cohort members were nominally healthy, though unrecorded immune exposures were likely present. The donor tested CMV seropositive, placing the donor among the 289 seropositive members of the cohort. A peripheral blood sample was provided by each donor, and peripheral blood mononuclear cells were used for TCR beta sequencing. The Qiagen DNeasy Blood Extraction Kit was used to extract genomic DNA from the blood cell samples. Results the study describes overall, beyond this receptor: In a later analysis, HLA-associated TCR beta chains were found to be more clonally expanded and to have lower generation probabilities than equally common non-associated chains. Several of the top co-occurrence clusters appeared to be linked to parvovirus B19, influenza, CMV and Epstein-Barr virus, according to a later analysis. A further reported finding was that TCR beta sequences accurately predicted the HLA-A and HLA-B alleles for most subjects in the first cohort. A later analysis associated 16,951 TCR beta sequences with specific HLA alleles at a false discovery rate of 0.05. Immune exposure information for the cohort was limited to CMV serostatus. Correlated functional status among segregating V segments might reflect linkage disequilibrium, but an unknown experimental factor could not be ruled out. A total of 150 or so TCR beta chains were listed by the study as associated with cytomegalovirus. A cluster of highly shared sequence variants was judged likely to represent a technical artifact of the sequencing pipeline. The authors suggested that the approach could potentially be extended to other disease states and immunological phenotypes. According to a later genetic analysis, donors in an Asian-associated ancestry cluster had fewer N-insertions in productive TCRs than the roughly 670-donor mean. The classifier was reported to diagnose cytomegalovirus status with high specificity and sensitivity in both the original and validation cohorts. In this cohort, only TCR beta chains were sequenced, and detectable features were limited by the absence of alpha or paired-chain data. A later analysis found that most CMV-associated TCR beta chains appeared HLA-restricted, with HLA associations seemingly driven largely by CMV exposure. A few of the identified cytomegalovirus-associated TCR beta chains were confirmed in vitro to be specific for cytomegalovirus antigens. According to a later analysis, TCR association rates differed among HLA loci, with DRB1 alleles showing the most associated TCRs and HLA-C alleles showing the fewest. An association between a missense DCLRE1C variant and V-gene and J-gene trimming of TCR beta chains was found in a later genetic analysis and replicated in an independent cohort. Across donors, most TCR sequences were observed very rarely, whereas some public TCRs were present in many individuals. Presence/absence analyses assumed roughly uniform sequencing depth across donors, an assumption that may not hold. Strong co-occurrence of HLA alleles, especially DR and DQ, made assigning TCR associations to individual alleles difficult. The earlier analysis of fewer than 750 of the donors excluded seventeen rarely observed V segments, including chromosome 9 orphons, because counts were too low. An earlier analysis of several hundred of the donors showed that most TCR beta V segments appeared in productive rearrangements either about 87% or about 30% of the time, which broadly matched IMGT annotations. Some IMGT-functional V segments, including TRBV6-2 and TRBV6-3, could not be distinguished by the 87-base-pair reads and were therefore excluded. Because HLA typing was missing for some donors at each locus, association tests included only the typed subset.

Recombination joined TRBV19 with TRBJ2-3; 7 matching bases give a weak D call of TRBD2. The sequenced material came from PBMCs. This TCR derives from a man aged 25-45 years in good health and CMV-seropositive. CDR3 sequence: CASSRGASTDTQYF. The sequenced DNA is TGTGCCAGTAGTCGGGGGGCTAGCACAGATACGCAGTATTTT.